This T cell receptor (beta chain) was profiled in a study of cytomegalovirus exposure and HLA in healthy donors. General study findings and limits: A later analysis linked a missense variant in DCLRE1C to the trimming of TCR beta V and J genes. In vitro assays verified that three CMV-associated chains recognized CMV antigens specifically.

PCR amplification relied on 60 Vbeta primers (plus 13 Jbeta primers). Here immunoSEQ multiplex PCR was the method, and the copy in TCRdb shows in-frame clones only, minus some. This sample's table has about 130,000 clones. In the case of this clone: Antigen specificity is unknown.

After removal of 5 bases from V and 1 base from J, the junction contained 15 bases not matched to a gene. From germline, CDR1 is GTSNPN and CDR2 SVGIG (reference sequence). The CDR3 has 17 residues. Material for sequencing was PBMCs. This sequence joins TRBV30 and TRBJ2-7, with TRBD2 identical over 9 bases. The source is a man between 35 and 55 years old in good health and CMV-seronegative. The CDR3 region has the DNA TGTGCCTGGGGTTCTGGGACTCTAGCGGGGAATTCCTACGAGCAGTACTTC. It encodes CAWGSGTLAGNSYEQYF. The full variable domain, completed using reference TRBV30 and TRBJ2-7, is SQTIHQWPATLVQPVGSPLSLECTVEGTSNPNLYWYRQAAGRGLQLLFYSVGIGQISSEVPQNLSASRPQDRQFILSSKKLLLSDSGFYLCAWGSGTLAGNSYEQYFGPGTRLTVT.